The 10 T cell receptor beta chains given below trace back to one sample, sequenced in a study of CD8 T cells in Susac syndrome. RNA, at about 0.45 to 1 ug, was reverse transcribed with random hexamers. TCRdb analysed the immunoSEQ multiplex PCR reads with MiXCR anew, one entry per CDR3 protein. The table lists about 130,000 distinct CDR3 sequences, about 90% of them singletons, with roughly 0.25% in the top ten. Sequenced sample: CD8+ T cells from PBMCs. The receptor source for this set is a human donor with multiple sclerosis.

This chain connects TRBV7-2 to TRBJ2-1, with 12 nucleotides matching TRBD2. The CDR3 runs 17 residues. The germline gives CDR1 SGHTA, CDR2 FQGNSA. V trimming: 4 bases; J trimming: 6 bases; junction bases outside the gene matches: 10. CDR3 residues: CASSSPGLAGSRNEQFF. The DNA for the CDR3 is TGTGCCAGCAGCTCCCCAGGACTAGCGGGATCACGCAATGAGCAGTTCTTC.

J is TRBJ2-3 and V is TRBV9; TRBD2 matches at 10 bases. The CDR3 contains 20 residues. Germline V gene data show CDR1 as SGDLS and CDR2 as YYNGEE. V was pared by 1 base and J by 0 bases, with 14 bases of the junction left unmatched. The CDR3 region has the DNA TGTGCCAGCAGCGTACCTACTGGAACTAGCGGGAAAGGGAGCACAGATACGCAGTATTTT. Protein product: CASSVPTGTSGKGSTDTQYF.

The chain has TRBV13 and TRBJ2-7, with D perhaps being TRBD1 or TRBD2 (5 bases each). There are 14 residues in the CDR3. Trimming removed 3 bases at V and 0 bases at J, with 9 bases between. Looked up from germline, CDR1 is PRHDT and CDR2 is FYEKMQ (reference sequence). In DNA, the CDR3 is TGTGCCAGCAGCTTTGGGGACGGCTCCTACGAGCAGTACTTC. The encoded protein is CASSFGDGSYEQYF.

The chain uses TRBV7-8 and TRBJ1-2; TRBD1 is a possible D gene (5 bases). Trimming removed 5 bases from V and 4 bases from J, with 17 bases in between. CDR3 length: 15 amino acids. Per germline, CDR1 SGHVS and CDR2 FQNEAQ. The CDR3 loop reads CASSAGAPGAYGYTF. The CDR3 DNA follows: TGTGCCAGCAGCGCCGGGGCTCCTGGGGCCTATGGCTACACCTTC.

CDR3: CASRTPFADRGAYGYTF. CDR3 in DNA: TGTGCCAGCCGGACCCCTTTTGCGGACAGGGGCGCCTATGGCTACACCTTC. This sequence joins TRBV27 and TRBJ1-2, with TRBD1 matching 9 bases. Germline V lookup: CDR1 MNHEY, CDR2 SMNVEV (reference sequence). The CDR3 runs 17 residues. The trim removed 8 bases at V and 4 bases at J, leaving 17 bases unmatched.

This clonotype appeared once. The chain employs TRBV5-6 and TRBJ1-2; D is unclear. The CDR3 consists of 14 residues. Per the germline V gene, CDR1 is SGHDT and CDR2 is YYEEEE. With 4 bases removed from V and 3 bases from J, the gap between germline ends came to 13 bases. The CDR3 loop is CASSPPNNDYGYTF. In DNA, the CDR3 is TGTGCCAGCAGCCCCCCCAATAACGACTATGGCTACACCTTC.

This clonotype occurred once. The CDR3, as DNA: TGTGCCAGCACCTCCCTCCGGGACAGGGGGGGCAATGAGCAGTTCTTC. This gives the protein CASTSLRDRGGNEQFF. The chain has TRBV5-8 and TRBJ2-1; TRBD1 matches 11 bases. V was pared by 6 bases and J by 6 bases, with 11 bases of the junction left unmatched. The CDR3 totals 16 residues. Germline V gives CDR1 SGHTS, CDR2 YDEGEE.

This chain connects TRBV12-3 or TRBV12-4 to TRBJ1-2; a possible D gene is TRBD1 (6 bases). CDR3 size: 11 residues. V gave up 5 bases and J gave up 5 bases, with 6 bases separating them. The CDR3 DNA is TGTGCCAGCAGTACAGGGTATGGCTACACCTTC. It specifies CASSTGYGYTF.

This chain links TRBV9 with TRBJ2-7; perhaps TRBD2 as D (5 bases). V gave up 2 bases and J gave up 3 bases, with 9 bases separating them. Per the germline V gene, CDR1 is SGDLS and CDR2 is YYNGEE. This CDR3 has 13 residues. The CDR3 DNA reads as TGTGCCAGCAGCGTGGACTGGGGCTACGAGCAGTACTTC. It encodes CASSVDWGYEQYF.

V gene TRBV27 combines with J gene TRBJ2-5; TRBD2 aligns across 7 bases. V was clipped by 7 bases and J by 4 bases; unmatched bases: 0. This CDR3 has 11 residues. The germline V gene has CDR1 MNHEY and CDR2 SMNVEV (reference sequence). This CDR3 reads CASIAGETQYF. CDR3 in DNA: TGTGCCAGCATAGCGGGAGAGACCCAGTACTTC.